The clone carrying this TCR beta chain was found a few times. Its antigen is unknown. Sequencing in the ViraFEST assay came after antigen-specific CD4+ T cells had been expanded with viral peptide pools, which were used to stimulate PBMC. Researchers isolated CD4+ T cells once 9 to 11 days of culture had elapsed. This individual tested PCR-positive for SARS-CoV-2 infection between March and December 2020. Researchers reported culturing over 1.5 million PBMC in each well, adding 8 to 10 IU/ml IL-2 and roughly 10 ug/ml peptides. The data stem from a study of vaccination effects on CD4 cells after COVID-19. Study-level background: Sampling of two convalescent patients took place 16 days and one week prior to vaccination. Points from the study as a whole: Vaccine- and infection-induced clones showed marked clonal contraction late following vaccination.

In germline, CDR1 is SGHAT, CDR2 FQDESV (reference sequence). The V end lost 4 bases, the J end lost 3 bases, and 13 bases lay between the germline ends. This CDR3 is 14 amino acids long. The method was immunoSEQ multiplex PCR; TCRdb's version includes in-frame clones alone and lacks a portion of them. The table lists fewer than 25,000 clones, roughly four fifths of them singletons. V and J are TRBV11-1 and TRBJ2-7; tentatively, D is TRBD1 (6 bases). The source is a human donor who had a prior SARS-CoV-2 infection. Sample: CD4+ T cells from PBMCs cultured with a peptide pool, taken before COVID-19 vaccination. CDR3 DNA: TGTGCCAGCAGCTACCGGGACATGATCTACGAGCAGTACTTC. Amino acids: CASSYRDMIYEQYF.